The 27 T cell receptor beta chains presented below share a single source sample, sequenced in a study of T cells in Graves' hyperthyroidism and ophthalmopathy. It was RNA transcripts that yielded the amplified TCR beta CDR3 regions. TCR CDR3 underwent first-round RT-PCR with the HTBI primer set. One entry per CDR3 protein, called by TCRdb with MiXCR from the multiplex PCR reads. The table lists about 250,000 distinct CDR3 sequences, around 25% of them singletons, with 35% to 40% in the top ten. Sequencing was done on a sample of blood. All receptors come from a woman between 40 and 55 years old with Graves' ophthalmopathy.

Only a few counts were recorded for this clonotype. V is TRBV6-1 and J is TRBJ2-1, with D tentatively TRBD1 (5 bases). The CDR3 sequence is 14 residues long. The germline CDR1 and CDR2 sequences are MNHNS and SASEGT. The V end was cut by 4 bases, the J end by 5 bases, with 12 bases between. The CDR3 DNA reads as TGTGCCAGCAGTGCAGGGCAGGGCCACAATGAGCAGTTCTTC. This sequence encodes CASSAGQGHNEQFF.

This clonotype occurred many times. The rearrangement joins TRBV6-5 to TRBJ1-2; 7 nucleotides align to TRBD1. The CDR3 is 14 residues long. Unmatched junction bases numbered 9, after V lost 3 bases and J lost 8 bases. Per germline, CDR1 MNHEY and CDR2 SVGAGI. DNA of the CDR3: TGTGCCAGCAGTTATTCGACAGGGCGGGGAGGCTACACCTTC. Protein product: CASSYSTGRGGYTF.

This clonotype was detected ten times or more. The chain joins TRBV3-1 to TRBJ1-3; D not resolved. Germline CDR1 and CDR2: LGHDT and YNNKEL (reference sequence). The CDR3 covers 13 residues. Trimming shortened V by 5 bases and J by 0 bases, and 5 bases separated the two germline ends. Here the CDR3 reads CASSYISGNTIYF. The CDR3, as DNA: TGTGCCAGCAGCTATATCTCTGGAAACACCATATATTTT.

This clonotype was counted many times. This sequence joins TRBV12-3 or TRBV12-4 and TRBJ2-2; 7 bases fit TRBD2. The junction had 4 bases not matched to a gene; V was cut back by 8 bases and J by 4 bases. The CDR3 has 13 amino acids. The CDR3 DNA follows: TGTGCCAGCCGCGGGAGTAGCACCGGGGAGCTGTTTTTT. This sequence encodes CASRGSSTGELFF.

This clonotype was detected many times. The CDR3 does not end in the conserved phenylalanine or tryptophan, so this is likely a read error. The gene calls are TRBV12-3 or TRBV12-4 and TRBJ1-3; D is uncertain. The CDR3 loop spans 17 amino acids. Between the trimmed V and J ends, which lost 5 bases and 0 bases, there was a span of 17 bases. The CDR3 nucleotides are TGTGCCAGCAGTCCAAAGGCGGAAGAGGTCTCTGGAAACACCATATATTCT. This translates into CASSPKAEEVSGNTIYS.

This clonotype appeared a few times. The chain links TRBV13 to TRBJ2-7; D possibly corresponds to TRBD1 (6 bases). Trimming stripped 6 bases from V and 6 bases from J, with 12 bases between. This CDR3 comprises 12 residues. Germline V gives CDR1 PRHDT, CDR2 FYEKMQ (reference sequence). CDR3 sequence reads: CASRPRGLEQYF. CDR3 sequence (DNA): TGTGCCAGCAGACCCAGGGGCCTCGAGCAGTACTTC.

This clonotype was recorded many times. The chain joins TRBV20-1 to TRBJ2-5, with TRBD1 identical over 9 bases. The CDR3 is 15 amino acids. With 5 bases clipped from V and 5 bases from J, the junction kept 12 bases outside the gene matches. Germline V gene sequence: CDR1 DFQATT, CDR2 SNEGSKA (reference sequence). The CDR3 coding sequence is TGCAGTGCTGGACAGGGGTGGTACAACTTGGAGACCCAGTACTTC. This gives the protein CSAGQGWYNLETQYF.

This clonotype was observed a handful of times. CDR3 coding DNA: TGTGCCAGCAGTGTTACGCGGGAGGGCCAAGAGACCCAGTACTTC. Translation: CASSVTREGQETQYF. The rearrangement uses TRBV6-1 and TRBJ2-5; 9 positions match TRBD2. The CDR3 length is 15 residues. Trimming at V came to 4 bases and at J to 1 base, leaving 4 bases not matched to a gene. Per the germline V gene, CDR1 is MNHNS and CDR2 is SASEGT.

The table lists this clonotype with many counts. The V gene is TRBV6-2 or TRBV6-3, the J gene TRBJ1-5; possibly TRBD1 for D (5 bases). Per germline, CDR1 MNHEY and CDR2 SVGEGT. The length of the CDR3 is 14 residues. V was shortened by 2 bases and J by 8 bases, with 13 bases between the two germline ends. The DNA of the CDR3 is TGTGCCAGCAGTTACGGGCAGGGCGACGAGCCCCAGCATTTT. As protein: CASSYGQGDEPQHF.

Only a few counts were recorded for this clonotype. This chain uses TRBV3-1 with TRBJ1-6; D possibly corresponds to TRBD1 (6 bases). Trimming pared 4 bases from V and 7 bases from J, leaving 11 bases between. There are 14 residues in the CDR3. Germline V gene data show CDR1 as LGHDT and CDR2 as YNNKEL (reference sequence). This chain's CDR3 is CASSPTTGNSPLHF. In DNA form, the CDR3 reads TGTGCCAGCAGCCCAACGACAGGCAATTCACCCCTCCACTTT.

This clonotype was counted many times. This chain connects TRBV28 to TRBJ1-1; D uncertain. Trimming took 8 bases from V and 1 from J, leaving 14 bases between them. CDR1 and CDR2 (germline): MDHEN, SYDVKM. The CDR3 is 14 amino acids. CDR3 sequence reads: CASRYRSGNTEAFF. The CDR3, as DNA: TGTGCCAGCCGTTACCGATCTGGGAACACTGAAGCTTTCTTT.

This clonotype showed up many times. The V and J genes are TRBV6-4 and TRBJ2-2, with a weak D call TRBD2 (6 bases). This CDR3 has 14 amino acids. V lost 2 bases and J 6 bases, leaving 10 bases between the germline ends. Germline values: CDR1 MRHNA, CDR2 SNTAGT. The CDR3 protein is CASSDRGGAGELFF. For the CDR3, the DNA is TGTGCCAGCAGTGACAGGGGAGGAGCCGGGGAGCTGTTTTTT.

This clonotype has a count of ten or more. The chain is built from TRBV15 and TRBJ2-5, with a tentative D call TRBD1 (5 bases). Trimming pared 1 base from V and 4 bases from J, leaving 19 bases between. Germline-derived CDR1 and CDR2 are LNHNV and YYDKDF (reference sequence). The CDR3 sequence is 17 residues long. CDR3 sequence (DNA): TGTGCCACCAGCAGAGTTTTGGGGCAGTTAGGGTTAGAGACCCAGTACTTC. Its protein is CATSRVLGQLGLETQYF. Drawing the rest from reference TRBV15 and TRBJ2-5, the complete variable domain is DAMVIQNPRYQVTQFGKPVTLSCSQTLNHNVMYWYQQKSSQAPKLLFHYYDKDFNNEADTPDNFQSRRPNTSFCFLDIRSPGLGDTAMYLCATSRVLGQLGLETQYFGPGTRLLVL.

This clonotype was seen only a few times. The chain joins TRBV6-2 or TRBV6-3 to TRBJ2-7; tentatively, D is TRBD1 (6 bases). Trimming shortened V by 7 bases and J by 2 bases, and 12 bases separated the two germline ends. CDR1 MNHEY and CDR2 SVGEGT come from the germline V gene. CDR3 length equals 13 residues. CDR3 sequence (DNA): TGTGCCAGCACTTCTGGACAGACCTACGAGCAGTACTTC. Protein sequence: CASTSGQTYEQYF.

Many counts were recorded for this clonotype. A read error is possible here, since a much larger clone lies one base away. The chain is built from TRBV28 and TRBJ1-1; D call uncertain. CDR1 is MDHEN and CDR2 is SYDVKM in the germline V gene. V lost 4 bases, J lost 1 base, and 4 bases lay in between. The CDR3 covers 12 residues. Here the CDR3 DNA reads TGTGCCAGCAGTTCCCCGAACACTGAAGCTTTCTTT. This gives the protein CASSSPNTEAFF.

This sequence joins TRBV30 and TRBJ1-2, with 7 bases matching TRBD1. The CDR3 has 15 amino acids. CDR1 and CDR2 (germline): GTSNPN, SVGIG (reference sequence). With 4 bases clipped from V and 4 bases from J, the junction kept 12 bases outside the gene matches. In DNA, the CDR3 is TGTGCCTGGAATAATCGGCAGGGGGGAATCTATGGCTACACCTTC. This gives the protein CAWNNRQGGIYGYTF. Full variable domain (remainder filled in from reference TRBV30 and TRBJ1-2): SQTIHQWPATLVQPVGSPLSLECTVEGTSNPNLYWYRQAAGRGLQLLFYSVGIGQISSEVPQNLSASRPQDRQFILSSKKLLLSDSGFYLCAWNNRQGGIYGYTFGSGTRLTVV.

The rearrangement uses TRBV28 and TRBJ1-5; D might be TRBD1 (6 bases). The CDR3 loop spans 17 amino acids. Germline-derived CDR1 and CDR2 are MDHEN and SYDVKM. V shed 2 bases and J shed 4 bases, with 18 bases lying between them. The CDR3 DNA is TGTGCCAGCAGTTTACTGGCCGGGGGCCTGGGTAATCAGCCCCAGCATTTT. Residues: CASSLLAGGLGNQPQHF.

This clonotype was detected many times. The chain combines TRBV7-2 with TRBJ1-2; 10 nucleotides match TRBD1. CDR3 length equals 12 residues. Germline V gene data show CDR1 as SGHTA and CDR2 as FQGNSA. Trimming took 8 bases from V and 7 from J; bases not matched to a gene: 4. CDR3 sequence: CASGQGGGGYTF. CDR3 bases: TGTGCCAGCGGACAGGGGGGGGGTGGCTACACCTTC.

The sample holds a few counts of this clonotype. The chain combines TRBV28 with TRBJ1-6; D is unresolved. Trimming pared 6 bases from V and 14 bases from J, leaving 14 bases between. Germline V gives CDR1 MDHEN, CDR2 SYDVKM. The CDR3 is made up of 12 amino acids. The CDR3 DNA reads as TGTGCCAGCAGCGAACAGAAACCGGCCCTCCACTTT. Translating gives CASSEQKPALHF.

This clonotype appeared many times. The CDR3 region is CASSRDSLGQPQHF. The CDR3 DNA sequence: TGTGCCAGCAGCCGGGACAGCTTAGGTCAGCCCCAGCATTTT. The rearrangement links TRBV6-1 to TRBJ1-5, with 7 bases aligning to TRBD1. With 6 bases clipped from V and 6 bases from J, the junction kept 8 bases outside the gene matches. The CDR3 consists of 14 residues. Per the germline V gene, CDR1 is MNHNS and CDR2 is SASEGT.

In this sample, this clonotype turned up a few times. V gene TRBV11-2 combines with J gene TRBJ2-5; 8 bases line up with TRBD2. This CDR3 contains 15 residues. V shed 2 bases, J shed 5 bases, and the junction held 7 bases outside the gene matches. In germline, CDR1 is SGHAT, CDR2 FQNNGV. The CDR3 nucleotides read TGTGCCAGCAGCTTATTCTCGGGAGGGCGTGAGACCCAGTACTTC. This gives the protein CASSLFSGGRETQYF.

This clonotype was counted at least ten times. The CDR3, as DNA: TGCGCCAGCAGCCACAATTCGGTGTACATGGATGGCTACACCTTC. Translated, it gives CASSHNSVYMDGYTF. This chain uses TRBV4-1 with TRBJ1-2, with D unclear. Trimming removed 3 bases at V and 6 bases at J, with 17 bases between. Germline assignment: CDR1 MGHRA and CDR2 YSYEKL. The CDR3 covers 15 residues.

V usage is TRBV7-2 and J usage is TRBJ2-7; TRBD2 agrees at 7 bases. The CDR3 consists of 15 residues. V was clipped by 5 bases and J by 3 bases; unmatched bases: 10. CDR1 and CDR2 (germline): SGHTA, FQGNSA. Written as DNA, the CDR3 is TGTGCCAGCAGCCTGGGGGAGGGGCGTTACTACGAGCAGTACTTC. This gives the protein CASSLGEGRYYEQYF.

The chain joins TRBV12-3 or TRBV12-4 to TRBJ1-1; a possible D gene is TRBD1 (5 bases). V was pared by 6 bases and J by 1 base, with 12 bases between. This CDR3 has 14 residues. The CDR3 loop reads CASRAGTANTEAFF. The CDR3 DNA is TGTGCCAGCAGAGCCGGGACTGCGAACACTGAAGCTTTCTTT.

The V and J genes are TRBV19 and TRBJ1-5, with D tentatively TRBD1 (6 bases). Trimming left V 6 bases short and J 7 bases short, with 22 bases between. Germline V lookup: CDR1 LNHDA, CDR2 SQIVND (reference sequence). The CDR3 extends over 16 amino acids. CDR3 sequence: CASRTQGPGILQPQHF. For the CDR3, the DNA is TGTGCCAGTAGGACGCAGGGGCCAGGAATTCTGCAGCCCCAGCATTTT.

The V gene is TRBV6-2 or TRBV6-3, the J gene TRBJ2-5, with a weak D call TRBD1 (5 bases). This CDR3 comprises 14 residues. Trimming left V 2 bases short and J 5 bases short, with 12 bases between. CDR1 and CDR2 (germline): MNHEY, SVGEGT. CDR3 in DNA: TGTGCCAGCAGTTACGTGGCAGGGTGGGAGACCCAGTACTTC. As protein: CASSYVAGWETQYF.

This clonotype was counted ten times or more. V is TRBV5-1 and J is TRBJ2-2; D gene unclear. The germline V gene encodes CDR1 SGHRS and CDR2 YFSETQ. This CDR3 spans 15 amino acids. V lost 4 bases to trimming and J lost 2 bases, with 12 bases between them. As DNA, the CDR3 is TGCGCCAGCAGCGTGACCGAGGCAAACACCGGGGAGCTGTTTTTT. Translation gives CASSVTEANTGELFF.